This TCR beta chain derives from a study of blood T cell repertoires in COVID-19 (dated by TCRdb to the early 2020s). Concerning the study at large: Samples from collaborators originated in the United States, Italy and Spain and spanned both the acute and convalescent phases of COVID-19. The dataset comprised deeply sampled blood TCRbeta repertoires from subjects exposed to, actively infected with, or recovered from COVID-19. Where HLA class I and class II types were available, the types were taken from metadata supplied by the sample provider, not from assay-based typing. A de-identified subject ID, COVID-19 status, age in years and sex were almost always included in the sample metadata. Samples were obtained from the ongoing ImmuneRACE study (first 160 participants) and from 1,254 subjects provided by 6 global collaborators. The material from the prospective study consisted of cDNA or gDNA derived from T cells, B-cell-depleted T cells, or PBMCs. The repertoires were released in a freely available public database intended as a resource for research on the immune response to SARS-CoV-2. The paper's findings and limits, for the study overall: The quantity of clinical and demographic metadata differed by source and by participant and was supplied without curation.

A word on this clone: It has no known antigen specificity. Per-base quality was not reported, and no clone a single base away is much larger than it.

TCRbeta CDR3 regions were amplified from genomic DNA using the immunoSEQ Assay, a bias-controlled multiplex PCR. Per the original workflow: The number of nucleated cells in each sample was estimated by amplification of reference gene primers within the assay. To quantify the absolute abundance of each unique TCRbeta CDR3 rearrangement, sequence reads were collapsed and filtered. For each sample, productive Simpson clonality was calculated as the square root of Simpson's diversity index over productive rearrangements. As stored in TCRdb, this immuneACCESS dataset retains in-frame rearrangements with V and J assigned. A fraction of the clones does not appear; measured against another copy, unresolved V genes explain less than half of the discrepancy, and the remainder lacks a known reason. That table is the source of V, J and clone size, and D and trimming were worked out from the DNA. The sample includes approximately 250,000 clones, with about 87% observed a single time. Of the sample, roughly 5% is held by the ten largest clones.

At one collaborating source in Seattle, patients were enrolled during active infection and were followed longitudinally through the course of disease. Collaborating institutions collected whole blood in K2EDTA tubes following their own protocols. For TCRbeta analysis, collaborators shipped samples as frozen whole blood, isolated PBMCs, or DNA extracted from either of those sample types. The CDR3 measures 14 amino acids from cysteine to phenylalanine. Kept here is only the CDR3 DNA, which spans 42 bases and is read in frame from base 1. CDR1 and CDR2, per the germline V gene, are MGHRA and YSYEKL. The junction carries 13 bases between V and J, which are trimmed by 8 bases and 2 bases respectively.

The sample was peripheral blood. In this chain, TRBV4-1 is recombined with TRBJ1-5; TRBD1 could be the D gene, as 6 bases match. This clonotype was sampled from a woman aged 55 to 70 with COVID-19, enrolled during active disease. The CDR3 sequence is CASASEGGNQPQHF. The DNA sequence is as follows: TGCGCCAGCGCCTCCGAGGGGGGCAATCAGCCCCAGCATTTT.